A selection of T cell receptor beta chains follows, all from one sample in a study of a mutant IDH1 vaccine in newly diagnosed glioma. Measured with immunoSEQ multiplex PCR; TCRdb has only the in-frame clones, and not every one. The table includes approximately 80,000 clones, 75% to 90% detected once. The antigens of these receptors remain unknown. The specimen comprised PBMCs, sampled from a glioma patient whose treatment included an IDH1 peptide vaccine. The receptors shown here come from a man between 35 and 55 years old with glioma. The CDR3 runs from the conserved cysteine through the conserved F or W. The order of the fields is V gene, J gene, clone size, CDR3 protein. Not every row has a clone size; where given, it reads once, few, many or a size class.

TRBV19	TRBJ2-5	once	CATKERTGRLQETQYF
TRBV7-2	TRBJ2-7	NA	CASSRSGGAEYEQYF
TRBV6-5	TRBJ2-7	NA	CASSYSRDRSYEQYF
TRBV2	TRBJ2-7	NA	CASRADPDPYEQYF
TRBV18	TRBJ2-7	NA	CASSPEEAGGKYEQYF
TRBV9	TRBJ2-7	NA	CASSIGQNYEQYF
TRBV13	TRBJ1-2	NA	CASSTGTDNYGYTF
TRBV27	TRBJ2-3	NA	CATKRISSNTDTQYF
TRBV5-1	TRBJ1-2	NA	CASSSDIGDYGYTF
TRBV29-1	TRBJ1-4	medium-sized	CSVRRNEKLFF
TRBV9	TRBJ1-5	few	CASSAPGAGNQPQHF
TRBV2	TRBJ2-5	NA	CASSESLAGVFETQYF
TRBV7-9	TRBJ2-7	NA	CASTPGGVTYEQYF
TRBV2	TRBJ2-4	NA	CASSDPVLRAILAKNIQYF
TRBV6-5	TRBJ1-5	NA	CASKTLAGGNQPQHF
TRBV19	TRBJ1-5	NA	CASSILEGINQPQHF
TRBV4-2	TRBJ1-1	NA	CASSLNQATRDLNTEAFF
TRBV29-1	TRBJ2-7	NA	CSAEVSRQGRNYEQYF
TRBV18	TRBJ1-3	NA	CASSFGTAPEGRNTIYF
TRBV25-1	TRBJ2-5	NA	CASRLAGQETQYF
TRBV30	TRBJ2-3	once	CAWIGGQPTQYF
TRBV7-6	TRBJ2-2	NA	CASSFLPGTSGGKRRTGELFF
TRBV6-1	TRBJ1-5	once	CASSGGTNSNQPQHF
TRBV2	TRBJ1-5	NA	CTSSDGQGRGNNQPQHF
TRBV7-2	TRBJ1-1	NA	CASSFQPGPYGAFF
TRBV6-5	TRBJ1-1	NA	CASSKQGSRTEAFF
TRBV28	TRBJ2-4	NA	CASSFLDNLRSIQYF
TRBV5-1	TRBJ1-6	once	CASRTGGDSPLHF
TRBV19	TRBJ1-5	NA	CASSTGEGAQPQHF
TRBV15	TRBJ2-3	NA	CATSPGRTWDTQYF
TRBV30	TRBJ2-3	NA	CAWSVAGRTGTDTQYF
TRBV28	TRBJ1-1	NA	CASSLRPGNTEAFF
TRBV5-1	TRBJ1-6	few	CASSLQTNSPLHF
TRBV7-2	TRBJ1-1	few	CASNRGGADTEAFF
TRBV18	TRBJ2-3	once	CASSPPAGAGTDTQYF